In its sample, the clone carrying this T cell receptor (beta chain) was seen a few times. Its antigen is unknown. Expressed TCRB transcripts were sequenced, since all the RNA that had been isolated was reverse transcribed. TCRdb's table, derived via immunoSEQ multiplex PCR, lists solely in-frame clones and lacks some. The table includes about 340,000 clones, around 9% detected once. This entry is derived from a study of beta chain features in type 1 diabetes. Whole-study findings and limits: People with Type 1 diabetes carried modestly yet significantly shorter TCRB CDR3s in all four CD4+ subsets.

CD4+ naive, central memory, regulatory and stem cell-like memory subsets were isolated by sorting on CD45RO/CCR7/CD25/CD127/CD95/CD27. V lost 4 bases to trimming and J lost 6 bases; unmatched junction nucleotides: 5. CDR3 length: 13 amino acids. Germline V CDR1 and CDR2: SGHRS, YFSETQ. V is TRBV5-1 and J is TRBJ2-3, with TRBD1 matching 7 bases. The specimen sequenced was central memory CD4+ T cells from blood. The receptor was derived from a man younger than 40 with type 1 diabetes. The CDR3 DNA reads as TGCGCCAGCAGCCACCAGGGGGTTGATACGCAGTATTTT. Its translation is CASSHQGVDTQYF.